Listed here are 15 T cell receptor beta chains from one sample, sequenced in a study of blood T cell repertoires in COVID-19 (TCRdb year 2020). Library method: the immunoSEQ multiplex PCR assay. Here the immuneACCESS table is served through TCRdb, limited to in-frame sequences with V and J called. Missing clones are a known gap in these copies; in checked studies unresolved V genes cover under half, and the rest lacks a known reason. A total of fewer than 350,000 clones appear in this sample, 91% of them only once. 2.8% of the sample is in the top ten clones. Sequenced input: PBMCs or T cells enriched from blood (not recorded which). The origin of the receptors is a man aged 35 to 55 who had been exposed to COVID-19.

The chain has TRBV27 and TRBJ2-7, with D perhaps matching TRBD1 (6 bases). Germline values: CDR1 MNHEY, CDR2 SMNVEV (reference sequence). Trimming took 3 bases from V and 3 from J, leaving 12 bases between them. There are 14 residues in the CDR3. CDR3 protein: CASSLGRDIYEQYF. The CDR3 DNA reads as TGTGCCAGCAGTTTGGGCCGGGACATCTACGAGCAGTACTTC.

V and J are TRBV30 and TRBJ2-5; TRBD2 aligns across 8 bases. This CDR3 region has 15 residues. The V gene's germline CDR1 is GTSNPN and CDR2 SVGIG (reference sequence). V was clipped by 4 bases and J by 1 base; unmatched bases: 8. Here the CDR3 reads CAWNARGRTQETQYF. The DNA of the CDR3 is TGTGCCTGGAATGCTCGCGGGAGGACCCAAGAGACCCAGTACTTC.

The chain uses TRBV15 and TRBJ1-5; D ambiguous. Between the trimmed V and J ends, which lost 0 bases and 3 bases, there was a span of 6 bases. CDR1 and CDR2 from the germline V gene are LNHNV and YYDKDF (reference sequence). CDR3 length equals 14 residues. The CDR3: CATSRDRLNQPQHF. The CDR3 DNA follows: TGTGCCACCAGCAGAGATCGACTCAATCAGCCCCAGCATTTT.

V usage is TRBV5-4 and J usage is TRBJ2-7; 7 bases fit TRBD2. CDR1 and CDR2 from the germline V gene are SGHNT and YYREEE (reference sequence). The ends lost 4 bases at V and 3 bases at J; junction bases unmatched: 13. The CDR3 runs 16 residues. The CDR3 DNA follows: TGTGCCAGCAGCCGGGCGAGCGGGACGAGAGACTACGAGCAGTACTTC. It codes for CASSRASGTRDYEQYF.

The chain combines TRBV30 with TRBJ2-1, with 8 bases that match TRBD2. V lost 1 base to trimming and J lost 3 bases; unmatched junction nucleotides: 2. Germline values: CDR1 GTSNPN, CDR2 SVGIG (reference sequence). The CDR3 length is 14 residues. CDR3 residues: CAWSGLAGYNEQFF. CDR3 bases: TGTGCCTGGAGTGGGCTAGCGGGCTACAATGAGCAGTTCTTC.

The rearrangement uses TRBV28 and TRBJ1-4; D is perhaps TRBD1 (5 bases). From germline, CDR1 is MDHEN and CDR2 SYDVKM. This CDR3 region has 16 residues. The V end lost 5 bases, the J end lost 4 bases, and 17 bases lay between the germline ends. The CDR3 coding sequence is TGTGCCAGCAGTCCTGCCAGGAGGGGTAGTAATGAAAAACTGTTTTTT. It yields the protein CASSPARRGSNEKLFF.

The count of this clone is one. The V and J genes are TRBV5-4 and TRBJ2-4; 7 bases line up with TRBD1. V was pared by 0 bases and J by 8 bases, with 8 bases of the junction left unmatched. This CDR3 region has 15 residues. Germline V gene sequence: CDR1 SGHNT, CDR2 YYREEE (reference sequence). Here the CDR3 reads CASSLGLDRRDIQYF. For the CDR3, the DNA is TGTGCCAGCAGCTTGGGATTGGACAGGCGAGACATTCAGTACTTC. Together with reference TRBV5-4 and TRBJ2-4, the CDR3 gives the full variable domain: ETGVTQSPTHLIKTRGQQVTLRCSSQSGHNTVSWYQQALGQGPQFIFQYYREEENGRGNFPPRFSGLQFPNYSSELNVNALELDDSALYLCASSLGLDRRDIQYFGAGTRLSVL.

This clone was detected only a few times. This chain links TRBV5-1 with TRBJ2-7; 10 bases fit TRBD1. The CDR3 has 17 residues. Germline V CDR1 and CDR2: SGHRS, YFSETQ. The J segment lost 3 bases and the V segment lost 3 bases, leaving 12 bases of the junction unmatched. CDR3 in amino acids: CASSYKIPGQGNYEQYF. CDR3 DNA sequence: TGCGCCAGCAGCTACAAAATTCCGGGACAGGGGAACTACGAGCAGTACTTC. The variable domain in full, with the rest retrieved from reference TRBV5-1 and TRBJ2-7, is KAGVTQTPRYLIKTRGQQVTLSCSPISGHRSVSWYQQTPGQGLQFLFEYFSETQRNKGNFPGRFSGRQFSNSRSEMNVSTLELGDSALYLCASSYKIPGQGNYEQYFGPGTRLTVT.

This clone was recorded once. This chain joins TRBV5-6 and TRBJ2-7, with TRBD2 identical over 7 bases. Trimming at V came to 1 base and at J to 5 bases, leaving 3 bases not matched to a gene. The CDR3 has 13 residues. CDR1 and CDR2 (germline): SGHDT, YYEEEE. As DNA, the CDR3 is TGTGCCAGCAGCTTGATTGGGGGGGACGAGCAGTACTTC. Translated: CASSLIGGDEQYF.

In DNA form, the CDR3 reads TGTGCCAGCAGTTTACTAGCGGGAACTAACGAGCAGTACTTC. Protein: CASSLLAGTNEQYF. The chain has TRBV27 and TRBJ2-7, with 9 bases identical to TRBD2. The CDR3 extends over 14 amino acids. The V and J ends lost 2 bases and 5 bases, in that order; junction bases with no gene match: 4. CDR1 is MNHEY, CDR2 SMNVEV, per germline (reference sequence).

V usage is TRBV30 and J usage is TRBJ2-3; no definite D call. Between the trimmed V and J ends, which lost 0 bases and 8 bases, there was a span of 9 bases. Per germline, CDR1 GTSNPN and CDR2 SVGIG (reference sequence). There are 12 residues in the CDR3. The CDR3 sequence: CAWSVHPGTQYF. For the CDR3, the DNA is TGTGCCTGGAGTGTACATCCTGGTACGCAGTATTTT.

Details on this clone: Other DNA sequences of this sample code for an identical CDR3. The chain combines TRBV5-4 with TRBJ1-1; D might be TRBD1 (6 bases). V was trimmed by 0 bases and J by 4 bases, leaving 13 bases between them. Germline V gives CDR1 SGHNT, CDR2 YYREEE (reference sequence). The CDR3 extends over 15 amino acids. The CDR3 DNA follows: TGTGCCAGCAGCTTGGCGCGGGAGGGGGGCACTGAAGCTTTCTTT. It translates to CASSLAREGGTEAFF.

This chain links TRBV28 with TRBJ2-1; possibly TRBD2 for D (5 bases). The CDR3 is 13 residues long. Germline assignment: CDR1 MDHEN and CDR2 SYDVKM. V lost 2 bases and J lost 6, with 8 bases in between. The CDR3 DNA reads TGTGCCAGCAGTTTAGTAGGAGGCAATGAGCAGTTCTTC. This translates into CASSLVGGNEQFF.

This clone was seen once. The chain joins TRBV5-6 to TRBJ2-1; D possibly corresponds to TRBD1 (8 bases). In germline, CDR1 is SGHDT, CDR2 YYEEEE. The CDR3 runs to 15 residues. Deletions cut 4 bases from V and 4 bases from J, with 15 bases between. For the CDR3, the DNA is TGTGCCAGCAGCCAAGGACAGGGAGGGTACAATGAGCAGTTCTTC. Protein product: CASSQGQGGYNEQFF.

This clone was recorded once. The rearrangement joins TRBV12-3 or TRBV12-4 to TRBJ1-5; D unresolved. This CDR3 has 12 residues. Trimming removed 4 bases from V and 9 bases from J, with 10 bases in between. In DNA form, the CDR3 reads TGTGCCAGCAGTTCCCCTGTAATGCCCCAGCATTTT. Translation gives CASSSPVMPQHF.